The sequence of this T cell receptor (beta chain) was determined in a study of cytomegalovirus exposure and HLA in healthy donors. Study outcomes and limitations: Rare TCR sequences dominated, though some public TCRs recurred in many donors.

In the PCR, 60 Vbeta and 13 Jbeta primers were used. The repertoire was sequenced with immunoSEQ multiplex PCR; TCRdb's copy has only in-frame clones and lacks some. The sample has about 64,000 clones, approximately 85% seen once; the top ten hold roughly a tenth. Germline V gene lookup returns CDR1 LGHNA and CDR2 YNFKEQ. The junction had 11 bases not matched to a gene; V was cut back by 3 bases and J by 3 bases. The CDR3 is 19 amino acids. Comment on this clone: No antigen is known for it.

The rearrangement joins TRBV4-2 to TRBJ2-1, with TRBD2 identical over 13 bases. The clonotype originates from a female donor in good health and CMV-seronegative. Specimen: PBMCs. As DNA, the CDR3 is TGTGCCAGCAGCCACGGGACTAGCGGGGCCTGGGGGGGCTACAATGAGCAGTTCTTC. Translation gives CASSHGTSGAWGGYNEQFF.